This passage covers 15 T cell receptor beta chains from one sample sequenced in a study of blood T cells in healthy people across ages. Through a sample-barcoded 5' primer and a J-beta primer mix, a second PCR was run for 7 to 11 cycles. A single record per CDR3 protein comes from TCRdb applying MiXCR to the 5' RACE reads. The sample holds about 640,000 distinct CDR3 sequences; about 54% are singletons and the top ten take 30% to 40%. The sequenced material came from blood. These receptors all stem from a man aged 55 to 70 in good health.

This clonotype was seen only once. The rearrangement uses TRBV5-4 and TRBJ1-2; D possibly corresponds to TRBD1 (6 bases). V gave up 1 base and J gave up 9 bases, with 10 bases separating them. The CDR3 is 12 residues long. CDR1 is SGHNT, CDR2 YYREEE, per germline (reference sequence). The CDR3: CASSLTGICYTF. In nucleotides, the CDR3 is TGTGCCAGCAGCTTGACAGGGATCTGCTACACCTTC.

V is TRBV5-1 and J is TRBJ2-1; perhaps TRBD2 as D (6 bases). Germline V lookup: CDR1 SGHRS, CDR2 YFSETQ. With 0 bases removed from V and 5 bases from J, the gap between germline ends came to 12 bases. This CDR3 contains 15 residues. DNA for the CDR3: TGCGCCAGCAGCTTGGCCGGCGGGGCGCACAATGAGCAGTTCTTC. Translating it yields CASSLAGGAHNEQFF. The full variable domain, with the rest looked up from reference TRBV5-1 and TRBJ2-1, is KAGVTQTPRYLIKTRGQQVTLSCSPISGHRSVSWYQQTPGQGLQFLFEYFSETQRNKGNFPGRFSGRQFSNSRSEMNVSTLELGDSALYLCASSLAGGAHNEQFFGPGTRLTVL.

The J gene is TRBJ1-6, the V gene TRBV20-1, with a possible D match to TRBD1 (5 bases). This CDR3 contains 16 residues. V shed 2 bases and J shed 0 bases, with 11 bases lying between them. CDR1 and CDR2 from the germline V gene are DFQATT and SNEGSKA (reference sequence). This chain's CDR3 is CSARQRQSSYNSPLHF. CDR3 in DNA: TGCAGTGCTAGACAGAGACAGAGCTCCTATAATTCACCCCTCCACTTT.

The J gene is TRBJ2-5, the V gene TRBV10-3; either TRBD1 or TRBD2 may supply D (6 bases each). This CDR3 contains 16 residues. The germline V and J ends were trimmed by 0 bases and 3 bases, with 14 bases remaining between them. Germline V CDR1 and CDR2: ENHRY, SYGVKD. The CDR3 bases are TGTGCCATCAGTGAGTCGAGCCGCGGGACAAAAGAGACCCAGTACTTC. This encodes CAISESSRGTKETQYF.

The genes are TRBV7-2 and TRBJ2-3; D unclear. Trimming shortened V by 2 bases and J by 0 bases, and 12 bases separated the two germline ends. Germline lookup yields CDR1 SGHTA and CDR2 FQGNSA. CDR3 size: 16 residues. CDR3 bases: TGTGCCAGCAGCTTACTCGGGCTCAGTAGCACAGATACGCAGTATTTT. Protein product: CASSLLGLSSTDTQYF.

In its sample, this clonotype was seen a few times. CDR3 nucleotide sequence: TGTGCCAGCAGCTTAGCAGCGACAGGGGGGATCGGTGGCTACACCTTC. It translates to CASSLAATGGIGGYTF. The V gene is TRBV7-2, the J gene TRBJ1-2; 9 bases fit TRBD1. J gave up 7 bases and V 0 bases, and 9 bases lay outside the gene matches. The CDR3 spans 16 residues. Germline CDR1 SGHTA, CDR2 FQGNSA. Full variable domain (remainder filled in from reference TRBV7-2 and TRBJ1-2): GAGVSQSPSNKVTEKGKDVELRCDPISGHTALYWYRQSLGQGLEFLIYFQGNSAPDKSGLPSDRFSAERTGGSVSTLTIQRTQQEDSAVYLCASSLAATGGIGGYTFGSGTRLTVV.

This chain uses TRBV29-1 with TRBJ1-1; D is unresolved. The CDR3 runs to 13 residues. Looked up from germline, CDR1 is SQVTM and CDR2 is ANQGSEA. The V end was cut by 2 bases, the J end by 5 bases, with 12 bases between. The CDR3: CSVEPLRRTEAFF. The CDR3 DNA reads TGCAGCGTTGAACCGCTGCGGAGAACTGAAGCTTTCTTT. Full variable domain (remainder filled in from reference TRBV29-1 and TRBJ1-1): SAVISQKPSRDICQRGTSLTIQCQVDSQVTMMFWYRQQPGQSLTLIATANQGSEATYESGFVIDKFPISRPNLTFSTLTVSNMSPEDSSIYLCSVEPLRRTEAFFGQGTRLTVV.

The chain has TRBV20-1 and TRBJ2-5; 10 nucleotides match TRBD2. Germline CDR1 is DFQATT and CDR2 is SNEGSKA (reference sequence). This CDR3 spans 12 amino acids. The CDR3 is CREAGGVETQYF. CDR3 coding DNA: TGCAGAGAAGCGGGGGGGGTCGAGACCCAGTACTTC.

The chain recombines TRBV7-2 with TRBJ2-2; 9 nucleotides agree with TRBD2. CDR1 is SGHTA and CDR2 is FQGNSA in the germline V gene. The CDR3 has 16 amino acids. The J segment lost 8 bases and the V segment lost 3 bases, leaving 10 bases of the junction unmatched. The CDR3 loop is CASSFVGGGAAGELFF. The CDR3 DNA reads as TGTGCCAGCAGCTTTGTTGGCGGGGGGGCCGCAGGGGAGCTGTTTTTT.

This clonotype showed up just a few times. The chain carries TRBV20-1 and TRBJ2-1; 10 positions agree with TRBD2. The CDR3 runs to 14 residues. The V segment lost 5 bases and the J segment 6 bases; nucleotides outside the gene matches: 7. Germline V CDR1 and CDR2: DFQATT, SNEGSKA (reference sequence). The CDR3 bases are TGCAGTGCTCACACTCAGCGGGGGGGCAATGAGCAGTTCTTC. Amino acid sequence: CSAHTQRGGNEQFF.

There are a few counts of this clonotype. The chain has TRBV6-5 and TRBJ1-1; D unresolved. From germline, CDR1 is MNHEY and CDR2 SVGAGI. The V end was cut by 6 bases, the J end by 7 bases, with 18 bases between. The length of the CDR3 is 14 residues. The CDR3 coding sequence is TGTGCCAGCAGGCCCCCTGTGGGGAACGGTGAAGCTTTCTTT. Translating gives CASRPPVGNGEAFF.

This clonotype was observed a few times. The V call is TRBV29-1, the J call TRBJ1-1, with 7 bases matching TRBD1. V shed 2 bases and J 3 bases; nucleotides not matched to a gene: 0. CDR3 length equals 12 residues. Per germline, CDR1 SQVTM and CDR2 ANQGSEA. The CDR3 protein is CSVEQGDTEAFF. In nucleotides, the CDR3 is TGCAGCGTTGAACAGGGGGACACTGAAGCTTTCTTT. Filled out from reference TRBV29-1 and TRBJ1-1, the complete variable domain reads SAVISQKPSRDICQRGTSLTIQCQVDSQVTMMFWYRQQPGQSLTLIATANQGSEATYESGFVIDKFPISRPNLTFSTLTVSNMSPEDSSIYLCSVEQGDTEAFFGQGTRLTVV.

The chain recombines TRBV12-5 with TRBJ1-2; no clear D gene. The V and J ends lost 5 bases and 6 bases respectively, with 10 bases between them. CDR1 and CDR2 (germline): LGHNT, FRNRAP. The length of the CDR3 is 12 residues. CDR3 sequence reads: CASGRYSDGYTF. The CDR3 bases are TGTGCTAGTGGTCGTTACAGTGATGGCTACACCTTC.

The chain is built from TRBV20-1 and TRBJ2-1; D not resolved. This CDR3 spans 12 amino acids. Germline values: CDR1 DFQATT, CDR2 SNEGSKA (reference sequence). The CDR3 loop reads CSPYGRGWEQFF. The CDR3 DNA follows: TGCAGCCCTTACGGCCGAGGTTGGGAGCAGTTCTTC.

V and J are TRBV12-3 or TRBV12-4 and TRBJ1-2, with D uncertain. The CDR3 spans 14 residues. The V end was cut by 2 bases, the J end by 6 bases, with 13 bases between. The CDR3 protein is CASSLRAVVDGYTF. The CDR3 DNA reads TGTGCCAGCAGTTTAAGGGCAGTGGTAGATGGCTACACCTTC.